Shown below are 13 T cell receptor beta chains from a single sample sequenced in a study of OX40 agonist ivuxolimab in advanced cancers. Some clones are missing from TCRdb's copy, which holds only in-frame ones; the method was immunoSEQ multiplex PCR. The sample carries around 35,000 clones, 65% to 90% recorded once. Specimen: CD4+ or CD8+ T cells sorted from blood, collected in a trial of the OX40 agonist ivuxolimab. These receptors all come from an adult with an advanced solid tumor such as melanoma, head and neck, liver or kidney cancer.

About this clone: Sequence at one end of the junction differs from germline and may be a read error. CDR3: CASSQDWGSAGNEQFF. The CDR3 nucleotides are TGCGCCAGCAGCCAAGATTGGGGTTCGGCGGGGAATGAGCAGTTCTTC. The chain carries TRBV5-4 and TRBJ2-1; D may be TRBD2 (6 bases). Germline-derived CDR1 and CDR2 are SGHNT and YYREEE (reference sequence). The CDR3 is 16 amino acids.

The CDR3, as DNA: TGCGCCAGCAGCCAAGTTATGGGGGAACCCCTCCACTTT. It specifies CASSQVMGEPLHF. The chain joins TRBV4-3 to TRBJ1-6, with D maybe TRBD1 (5 bases). CDR1 is LGHNA and CDR2 is YSLEER in the germline V gene. The CDR3 sequence is 13 residues long. Trimming stripped 1 base from V and 12 bases from J, with 10 bases between.

V and J are TRBV4-3 and TRBJ1-2; a weak D match, TRBD1 (5 bases). CDR1 LGHNA and CDR2 YSLEER come from the germline V gene. The CDR3 length is 15 residues. V lost 1 base to trimming and J lost 4 bases, with 13 bases between them. The CDR3 DNA sequence: TGCGCCAGCAGCCAAGGGAAGGGGCGCCTCTATGGCTACACCTTC. Its translation is CASSQGKGRLYGYTF.

This chain joins TRBV30 and TRBJ1-2; tentative D call: TRBD1 (5 bases). The V gene's germline CDR1 is GTSNPN and CDR2 SVGIG (reference sequence). This CDR3 comprises 11 residues. V lost 5 bases and J 5 bases, leaving 9 bases between the germline ends. In DNA form, the CDR3 reads TGTGCCTGGGAACAGGCGTATGGCTACACCTTC. Its protein product is CAWEQAYGYTF.

The rearrangement joins TRBV5-1 to TRBJ1-5; possible D gene TRBD1, 5 bases. CDR1 and CDR2 (germline): SGHRS, YFSETQ. V lost 4 bases and J 0 bases, leaving 11 bases between the germline ends. This CDR3 has 15 residues. The CDR3 here is CASSPGGGSNQPQHF. Written as DNA, the CDR3 is TGCGCCAGCAGCCCGGGCGGGGGTAGCAATCAGCCCCAGCATTTT.

This clone has more than one count but fewer than ten. The CDR3 coding sequence is TGTGCCTGTTCGGGTACTAGCAATCAGCCCCAGCATTTT. Residues: CACSGTSNQPQHF. The genes are TRBV6-1 and TRBJ1-5; unclear D gene. V was cut by 11 bases and J by 0 bases, with 11 bases left in between. The CDR3 extends over 13 amino acids. Per germline, CDR1 MNHNS and CDR2 SASEGT.

This chain links TRBV19 with TRBJ1-1; no clear D gene. V was cut by 7 bases and J by 0 bases, with 9 bases left in between. The CDR3 extends over 13 amino acids. The germline gives CDR1 LNHDA, CDR2 SQIVND (reference sequence). The CDR3 nucleotides are TGTGCCAGTAACCCCTACGTGAACACTGAAGCTTTCTTT. Translating it yields CASNPYVNTEAFF.

The V and J genes are TRBV7-2 and TRBJ1-6; D is ambiguous. The CDR3 has 14 amino acids. The V and J ends lost 8 bases and 5 bases respectively, with 13 bases between them. Germline-derived CDR1 and CDR2 are SGHTA and FQGNSA. CDR3 bases: TGTGCCAGCCCACGGTGGGGTAATAATTCACCCCTCCACTTT. Its translation: CASPRWGNNSPLHF.

The V call is TRBV9, the J call TRBJ2-1; weak D call: TRBD2 (5 bases). The germline V gene encodes CDR1 SGDLS and CDR2 YYNGEE. The CDR3 loop spans 14 amino acids. V dropped 1 base and J dropped 6 bases, with 11 bases sitting between them. CDR3 sequence: CASSVTPSFNEQFF. The CDR3 region has the DNA TGTGCCAGCAGCGTAACTCCTAGCTTCAATGAGCAGTTCTTC.

In this sample, this clone turned up a few times. The chain has TRBV15 and TRBJ1-3; D is unclear. This CDR3 comprises 13 residues. Trimming shortened V by 3 bases and J by 1 base, and 4 bases separated the two germline ends. From germline, CDR1 is LNHNV and CDR2 YYDKDF (reference sequence). For the CDR3, the DNA is TGTGCCACCAGCAGGGGGTCTGGAAACACCATATATTTT. Protein: CATSRGSGNTIYF.

This clone was recorded once. At one end, the junction sequence differs from germline, possibly due to a read error. The rearrangement links TRBV20-1 to TRBJ1-2; D is unresolved. Germline loops: CDR1 DFQATT, CDR2 SNEGSKA (reference sequence). The length of the CDR3 is 10 residues. The chain's CDR3 is CSARDTNAAF. Here the CDR3 DNA reads TGCAGTGCTAGAGATACCAATGCCGCCTTC.

V is TRBV2 and J is TRBJ1-3; D not resolved. In germline, CDR1 is SNHLY, CDR2 FYNNEI. V was pared by 4 bases and J by 9 bases, with 13 bases between. The CDR3 extends over 13 amino acids. The CDR3 loop is CASSVMGLGTIYF. The DNA of the CDR3 is TGTGCCAGCAGTGTGATGGGATTAGGCACCATATATTTT.

The chain uses TRBV7-2 and TRBJ1-2; tentatively, D is TRBD1 (6 bases). Germline-derived CDR1 and CDR2 are SGHTA and FQGNSA. V was trimmed by 1 base and J by 4 bases, leaving 16 bases between them. This CDR3 comprises 16 residues. The CDR3, as DNA: TGTGCCAGCAGCTTAGGGCCAGGGGCGTCTTTCTATGGCTACACCTTC. Protein product: CASSLGPGASFYGYTF.